This T cell receptor (beta chain) comes out of a study of blood T cell repertoires in COVID-19. Study summary: The study drew acute and convalescent COVID-19 samples from the United States, Italy and Spain.

Clones were sequenced by immunoSEQ multiplex PCR, and TCRdb holds only the in-frame ones, with some missing. The data contain 300,000 to 400,000 clones, about 90% of them singletons. CDR3 size: 19 residues. CDR1 is MNHEY, CDR2 SMNVEV, per germline (reference sequence). V was clipped by 0 bases and J by 0 bases, with 15 bases between them. V and J are TRBV27 and TRBJ2-6, with D perhaps matching TRBD1 (6 bases). The sample comprised peripheral blood. The receptor was derived from an older woman with COVID-19, enrolled during active disease. This CDR3 is CASSLSSQGPVSGANVLTF. The CDR3, as DNA: TGTGCCAGCAGTTTATCTTCTCAGGGGCCGGTCTCTGGGGCCAACGTCCTGACTTTC.